The present T cell receptor beta chain was sequenced within a study of blood T cell repertoires in COVID-19. Study-wide background: Sources were T cells, B-cell-depleted T cells, or PBMCs; the material itself was cDNA or gDNA.

Assay: immunoSEQ multiplex PCR; the TCRdb copy retains only in-frame clones and omits some. The table records more than 80,000 clones, roughly two thirds of them present only once. There are 16 residues in the CDR3. CDR1 and CDR2 from the germline V gene are SGHKS and YYEKEE (reference sequence). The V gene lost 6 bases and the J gene lost 4 bases, with 17 bases spanning the gap. The receptor was derived from a human donor with acute or convalescent COVID-19. The donor label of this sample is uncertain. The chain employs TRBV5-5 and TRBJ1-6, with TRBD1 as a possible D gene (5 bases). Input material: peripheral blood. The CDR3 here is CASTMGRRGYNSPLHF. In nucleotides, the CDR3 is TGTGCCAGCACCATGGGGCGGAGGGGTTATAATTCACCCCTCCACTTT.